Sequencing of this T cell receptor (beta chain) was carried out in a study of glioma-infiltrating T cells. Study findings and constraints: Tissue and blood shared very few CDR3 sequences.

Amplification of TCR alpha and beta CDR3 regions from RNA used iRepertoire nested multiplex PCR. For one-step reverse transcription and amplification, 100-400 ng of tissue mRNA or PBMC total RNA was used. MiXCR, applied by TCRdb to the multiplex PCR reads, yields one record per CDR3 protein. The sample lists more than 110,000 distinct CDR3 sequences, approximately 39% occurring once. V was pared by 0 bases and J by 0 bases, with 9 bases between. This CDR3 comprises 15 residues. From germline, CDR1 is MNHNY and CDR2 SVGAGI (reference sequence). Comment on this clonotype: As yet, its antigen is unknown.

This receptor was taken from a human donor with low-grade glioma or glioblastoma, undergoing nonglioma brain surgery, or in good health (not recorded which). The chain recombines TRBV6-6 with TRBJ2-7; D gene uncertain. Sequenced: glioma tissue, nonneoplastic brain tissue, or PBMCs (not recorded which). The CDR3 DNA is TGTGCCAGCAGTTACTCAGTTCGCGGCTCCTACGAGCAGTACTTC. It yields the protein CASSYSVRGSYEQYF.